This T cell receptor (beta chain) appears in the sequencing data of a study of radiotherapy plus CTLA-4 blockade in lung cancer. For the study at large: Under 20% of enrolled patients responded objectively, and roughly 30% had disease control.

Alongside CTLA-4 blockade with ipilimumab, patients with chemo-refractory metastatic non-small-cell lung cancer received focal radiation. Overall study results and limits: With interferon-beta, early dynamics of blood T cell clones were reported to best predict response. There was expansion of tumor-derived TCR clones in blood after radiotherapy plus ipilimumab.

The assay was immunoSEQ multiplex PCR, and TCRdb's table has in-frame clones only and misses some. The sample gives around 100,000 clones, approximately 80% of which show up once; approximately 3.5% is in the top ten. This clone is deemed medium-sized. Its antigen remains unidentified. The sample holds other DNA sequences that translate to the same CDR3. Looked up from germline, CDR1 is SGHTA and CDR2 is FQGTGA. The CDR3 contains 14 residues. V lost 0 bases and J 5 bases, leaving 8 bases between the germline ends. The sequence came from a human donor with non-small cell lung cancer that progressed on radiotherapy plus ipilimumab. Some clones in this sample may be carry-over from other donors' samples. The chain carries TRBV7-3 and TRBJ2-1, with unresolved D. Material: peripheral blood, obtained from a patient treated with radiotherapy plus ipilimumab. The CDR3: CASSLTGRDNEQFF. CDR3 bases: TGTGCCAGCAGCTTAACAGGCAGAGACAATGAGCAGTTCTTC.